Listed below are T cell receptor beta chains from one sample, sequenced in a study of cytomegalovirus exposure and HLA in healthy donors. Sequencing used immunoSEQ multiplex PCR; TCRdb keeps in-frame clones, though not all of them. The sample includes 150,000 to 200,000 clones, approximately 77% of them seen just once. Sequencing was done on a sample of PBMCs. Receptors originate from a man in his fifties or sixties in good health and CMV-seropositive. The CDR3 runs from the conserved cysteine through the conserved F or W. Each record gives: J gene, D gene, V gene, clone size, CDR3 protein, CDR3 DNA. D genes are given only for firm matches. Not every row has a clone size; where given, it reads once, few, many or a size class.

J gene: TRBJ2-5; D gene: NA; V gene: TRBV7-2; clone size: NA; CDR3 protein: CASSFERGETQYF; CDR3 DNA: TGTGCCAGCAGCTTTGAGAGAGGGGAGACCCAGTACTTC
J gene: TRBJ2-5; D gene: NA; V gene: TRBV30; clone size: NA; CDR3 protein: CAWREDLAAQTQYF; CDR3 DNA: TGTGCCTGGAGGGAGGACTTGGCCGCCCAGACCCAGTACTTC
J gene: TRBJ2-5; D gene: TRBD1; V gene: TRBV5-1; clone size: NA; CDR3 protein: CASSLAGTEQETQYF; CDR3 DNA: TGCGCCAGCAGCTTGGCCGGGACAGAGCAAGAGACCCAGTACTTC
J gene: TRBJ1-1; D gene: NA; V gene: TRBV7-9; clone size: NA; CDR3 protein: CASSLDISAEAFF; CDR3 DNA: TGTGCCAGCAGCCTAGACATATCAGCTGAAGCTTTCTTT
J gene: TRBJ1-2; D gene: TRBD1; V gene: TRBV5-8; clone size: once; CDR3 protein: CASSLTAGGVYGYTF; CDR3 DNA: TGTGCCAGCAGCTTGACGGCAGGGGGAGTCTATGGCTACACCTTC
J gene: TRBJ2-5; D gene: TRBD2; V gene: TRBV7-3; clone size: NA; CDR3 protein: CASAWGGKETQYF; CDR3 DNA: TGTGCCAGCGCTTGGGGGGGGAAAGAGACCCAGTACTTC
J gene: TRBJ2-1; D gene: TRBD1; V gene: TRBV5-6; clone size: few; CDR3 protein: CASSLGDSTYNEQFF; CDR3 DNA: TGTGCCAGCAGCTTGGGGGACAGTACCTACAATGAGCAGTTCTTC
J gene: TRBJ1-2; D gene: NA; V gene: TRBV4-3; clone size: NA; CDR3 protein: CASSQGVYGYTF; CDR3 DNA: TGCGCCAGCAGCCAAGGAGTCTATGGCTACACCTTC
J gene: TRBJ1-1; D gene: TRBD1; V gene: TRBV2; clone size: NA; CDR3 protein: CASSAEQGEAFF; CDR3 DNA: TGTGCCAGCAGCGCCGAACAGGGGGAAGCTTTCTTT
J gene: TRBJ2-4; D gene: TRBD1; V gene: TRBV14; clone size: NA; CDR3 protein: CASSQNSNSRGQYF; CDR3 DNA: TGTGCCAGCAGCCAAAACAGCAATTCCAGGGGGCAGTACTTC
J gene: TRBJ2-1; D gene: NA; V gene: TRBV11-2; clone size: NA; CDR3 protein: CASSISSVNEQFF; CDR3 DNA: TGTGCCAGCAGCATTTCGTCTGTCAATGAGCAGTTCTTC
J gene: TRBJ1-4; D gene: TRBD1; V gene: TRBV28; clone size: NA; CDR3 protein: CASGPGQTNEKLFF; CDR3 DNA: TGTGCCAGCGGCCCGGGACAGACTAATGAAAAACTGTTTTTT
J gene: TRBJ2-1; D gene: TRBD1; V gene: TRBV19; clone size: NA; CDR3 protein: CASSRTGARTMTQFF; CDR3 DNA: TGTGCCAGTAGTAGAACAGGGGCGCGTACAATGACGCAGTTCTTC
J gene: TRBJ2-1; D gene: TRBD1; V gene: TRBV7-6; clone size: NA; CDR3 protein: CASSSTPRQGEVNEQFF; CDR3 DNA: TGTGCCAGCAGCTCCACACCTCGACAGGGGGAAGTCAATGAGCAGTTCTTC
J gene: TRBJ1-3; D gene: NA; V gene: TRBV28; clone size: once; CDR3 protein: CASSLVGVGTIYF; CDR3 DNA: TGTGCCAGCAGTTTGGTCGGGGTAGGCACCATATATTTT
J gene: TRBJ2-3; D gene: TRBD1; V gene: TRBV25-1; clone size: NA; CDR3 protein: CASSEYPQGASTDTQYF; CDR3 DNA: TGTGCCAGCAGTGAATACCCCCAGGGGGCGAGCACAGATACGCAGTATTTT
J gene: TRBJ2-1; D gene: TRBD2; V gene: TRBV15; clone size: few; CDR3 protein: CATSRDLAGAYNEQFF; CDR3 DNA: TGTGCCACCAGCAGAGACCTAGCGGGGGCTTACAATGAGCAGTTCTTC
J gene: TRBJ2-1; D gene: NA; V gene: TRBV14; clone size: once; CDR3 protein: CASSSLGGAYNEQFF; CDR3 DNA: TGTGCCAGCAGCTCCTTAGGGGGGGCCTACAATGAGCAGTTCTTC
J gene: TRBJ2-2; D gene: TRBD1; V gene: TRBV5-4; clone size: NA; CDR3 protein: CASSLLDRGLGTGELFF; CDR3 DNA: TGTGCCAGCAGCTTGCTCGACAGGGGGCTGGGGACCGGGGAGCTGTTTTTT
J gene: TRBJ2-7; D gene: TRBD1; V gene: TRBV5-5; clone size: NA; CDR3 protein: CASSLGQSYEQYF; CDR3 DNA: TGTGCCAGCAGCCTGGGACAGTCCTACGAGCAGTACTTC
J gene: TRBJ1-1; D gene: NA; V gene: TRBV7-9; clone size: NA; CDR3 protein: CASSLSPDSGLNTEAFF; CDR3 DNA: TGTGCCAGCAGCTTAAGTCCGGACAGCGGCCTGAACACTGAAGCTTTCTTT
J gene: TRBJ1-1; D gene: TRBD1; V gene: TRBV10-3; clone size: once; CDR3 protein: CAISDSGGMTEAFF; CDR3 DNA: TGTGCCATCAGTGACTCAGGGGGCATGACTGAAGCTTTCTTT
J gene: TRBJ1-1; D gene: NA; V gene: TRBV11-2; clone size: few; CDR3 protein: CASSLANTEAFF; CDR3 DNA: TGTGCCAGCAGCTTAGCTAACACTGAAGCTTTCTTT
J gene: TRBJ1-1; D gene: NA; V gene: TRBV18; clone size: NA; CDR3 protein: CASSLGTWTVNTEAFF; CDR3 DNA: TGTGCCAGCTCACTAGGGACTTGGACGGTGAACACTGAAGCTTTCTTT
J gene: TRBJ2-7; D gene: TRBD1; V gene: TRBV5-6; clone size: NA; CDR3 protein: CASSSGQGGHEQYF; CDR3 DNA: TGTGCCAGCAGCTCGGGACAGGGAGGCCACGAGCAGTACTTC
J gene: TRBJ2-2; D gene: TRBD1; V gene: TRBV7-7; clone size: NA; CDR3 protein: CASSDNRGLRTGELFF; CDR3 DNA: TGTGCTAGCAGCGACAACAGGGGGCTGAGAACCGGGGAGCTGTTTTTT
J gene: TRBJ2-3; D gene: TRBD1; V gene: TRBV18; clone size: NA; CDR3 protein: CASSRETGRSDTQYF; CDR3 DNA: TGTGCCAGCTCAAGGGAGACAGGGAGATCAGATACGCAGTATTTT
J gene: TRBJ2-2; D gene: TRBD1; V gene: TRBV10-3; clone size: NA; CDR3 protein: CAITTGGSDTGELFF; CDR3 DNA: TGTGCCATCACCACAGGGGGCTCGGACACCGGGGAGCTGTTTTTT
J gene: TRBJ1-6; D gene: NA; V gene: TRBV11-2; clone size: NA; CDR3 protein: CASSLDWDKYSPLHF; CDR3 DNA: TGTGCCAGCAGCTTAGATTGGGACAAGTATTCACCCCTCCACTTT
J gene: TRBJ2-1; D gene: NA; V gene: TRBV4-3; clone size: NA; CDR3 protein: CASSQDKRNEQFF; CDR3 DNA: TGCGCCAGCAGCCAAGATAAGCGGAATGAGCAGTTCTTC
J gene: TRBJ1-5; D gene: NA; V gene: TRBV28; clone size: NA; CDR3 protein: CASSWRISNQPQHF; CDR3 DNA: TGTGCCAGCAGTTGGCGGATTAGCAATCAGCCCCAGCATTTT
J gene: TRBJ2-7; D gene: TRBD2; V gene: TRBV10-3; clone size: once; CDR3 protein: CAISESWRGNLYEQYF; CDR3 DNA: TGTGCCATCAGTGAGTCGTGGCGGGGGAACCTCTACGAGCAGTACTTC
J gene: TRBJ2-7; D gene: TRBD1; V gene: TRBV27; clone size: few; CDR3 protein: CASSLTGTGYREQYF; CDR3 DNA: TGTGCCAGCAGTTTAACCGGGACAGGGTACCGCGAGCAGTACTTC
J gene: TRBJ1-5; D gene: NA; V gene: TRBV19; clone size: NA; CDR3 protein: CASSIVPGVSNQPQHF; CDR3 DNA: TGTGCCAGTAGTATAGTCCCGGGGGTTAGCAATCAGCCCCAGCATTTT
J gene: TRBJ1-1; D gene: NA; V gene: TRBV4-2; clone size: few; CDR3 protein: CASSQPTGNTEAFF; CDR3 DNA: TGTGCCAGCAGCCAACCGACAGGGAACACTGAAGCTTTCTTT
J gene: TRBJ2-7; D gene: TRBD1; V gene: TRBV2; clone size: NA; CDR3 protein: CASSTGESYEQYF; CDR3 DNA: TGTGCCAGCAGCACAGGGGAAAGCTACGAGCAGTACTTC
J gene: TRBJ1-1; D gene: TRBD1; V gene: TRBV27; clone size: NA; CDR3 protein: CASSSQTGTFEAFF; CDR3 DNA: TGTGCCAGCAGTTCCCAGACAGGGACCTTTGAAGCTTTCTTT
J gene: TRBJ1-2; D gene: TRBD1; V gene: TRBV27; clone size: NA; CDR3 protein: CASSATGPLVGYTF; CDR3 DNA: TGTGCCAGCAGCGCGACAGGGCCCCTGGTTGGCTACACCTTC
J gene: TRBJ2-7; D gene: NA; V gene: TRBV27; clone size: NA; CDR3 protein: CASSQNSYEQYF; CDR3 DNA: TGTGCCAGCAGTCAAAATTCCTACGAGCAGTACTTC
J gene: TRBJ1-1; D gene: TRBD1; V gene: TRBV4-1; clone size: NA; CDR3 protein: CASSARTGGATNTEAFF; CDR3 DNA: TGCGCCAGCAGCGCCCGGACAGGGGGCGCGACGAACACTGAAGCTTTCTTT
J gene: TRBJ2-3; D gene: NA; V gene: TRBV27; clone size: NA; CDR3 protein: CASRRGAVQRLGTDTQYF; CDR3 DNA: TGTGCCAGCCGCCGTGGGGCAGTACAGAGATTAGGCACAGATACGCAGTATTTT
J gene: TRBJ2-1; D gene: NA; V gene: TRBV5-1; clone size: NA; CDR3 protein: CASRLPGLHSYNEQFF; CDR3 DNA: TGCGCCAGCAGACTACCGGGACTCCATTCCTACAATGAGCAGTTCTTC
J gene: TRBJ2-5; D gene: TRBD2; V gene: TRBV9; clone size: NA; CDR3 protein: CASSVGAGEIVETQYF; CDR3 DNA: TGTGCCAGCAGCGTAGGCGCGGGGGAAATCGTGGAGACCCAGTACTTC
J gene: TRBJ2-5; D gene: TRBD1; V gene: TRBV7-9; clone size: NA; CDR3 protein: CASSPWGDRGRETQYF; CDR3 DNA: TGTGCCAGCAGCCCCTGGGGGGACAGGGGGCGAGAGACCCAGTACTTC
J gene: TRBJ1-3; D gene: NA; V gene: TRBV5-6; clone size: NA; CDR3 protein: CASSLEDGRGTIYF; CDR3 DNA: TGTGCCAGCAGCTTGGAGGATGGCCGGGGCACCATATATTTT
J gene: TRBJ1-1; D gene: NA; V gene: TRBV6-1; clone size: NA; CDR3 protein: CASGQNTEAFF; CDR3 DNA: TGTGCCAGCGGGCAGAACACTGAAGCTTTCTTT
J gene: TRBJ1-2; D gene: TRBD1; V gene: TRBV6-4; clone size: few; CDR3 protein: CASSDYPGQGARGYTF; CDR3 DNA: TGTGCCAGCAGTGATTATCCGGGACAGGGGGCGCGGGGCTACACCTTC
J gene: TRBJ2-7; D gene: NA; V gene: TRBV11-2; clone size: NA; CDR3 protein: CASSLHTGDSYEQYF; CDR3 DNA: TGTGCCAGCAGCTTACACACTGGTGACAGCTACGAGCAGTACTTC
J gene: TRBJ2-6; D gene: NA; V gene: TRBV6-6; clone size: NA; CDR3 protein: CATISSGANVLTF; CDR3 DNA: TGTGCCACCATTTCATCTGGGGCCAACGTCCTGACTTTC